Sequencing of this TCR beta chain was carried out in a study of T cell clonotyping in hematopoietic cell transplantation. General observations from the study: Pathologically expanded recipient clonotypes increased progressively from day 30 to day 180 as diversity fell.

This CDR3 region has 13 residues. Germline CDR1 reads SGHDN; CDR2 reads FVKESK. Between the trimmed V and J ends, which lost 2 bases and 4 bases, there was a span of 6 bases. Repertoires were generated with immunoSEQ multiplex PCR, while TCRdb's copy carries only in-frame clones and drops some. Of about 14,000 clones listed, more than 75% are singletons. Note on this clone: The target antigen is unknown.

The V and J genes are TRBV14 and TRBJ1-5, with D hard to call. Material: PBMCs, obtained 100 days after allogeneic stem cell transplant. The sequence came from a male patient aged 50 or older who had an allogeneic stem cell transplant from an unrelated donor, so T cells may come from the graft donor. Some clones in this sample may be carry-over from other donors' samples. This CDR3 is CASSQLDNQPQHF. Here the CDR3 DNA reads TGTGCCAGCAGCCAACTGGATAATCAGCCCCAGCATTTT.